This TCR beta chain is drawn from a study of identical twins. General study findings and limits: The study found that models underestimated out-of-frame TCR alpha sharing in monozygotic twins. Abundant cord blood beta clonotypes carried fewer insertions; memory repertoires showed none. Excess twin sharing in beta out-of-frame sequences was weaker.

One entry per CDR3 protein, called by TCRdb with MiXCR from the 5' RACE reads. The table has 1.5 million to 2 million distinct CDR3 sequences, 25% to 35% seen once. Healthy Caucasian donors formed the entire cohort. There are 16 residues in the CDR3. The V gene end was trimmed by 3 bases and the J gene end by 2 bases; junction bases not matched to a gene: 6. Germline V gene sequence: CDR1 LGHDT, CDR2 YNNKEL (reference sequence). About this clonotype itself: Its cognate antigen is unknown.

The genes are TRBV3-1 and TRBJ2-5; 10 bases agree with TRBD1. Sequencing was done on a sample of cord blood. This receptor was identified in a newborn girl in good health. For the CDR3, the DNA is TGTGCCAGCAGCCAGGACGGGACAGGGGTTCAAGAGACCCAGTACTTC. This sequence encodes CASSQDGTGVQETQYF.